This entry lists 32 T cell receptor beta chains sequenced from one sample in a study of blood T cell repertoires in COVID-19. The protocol was immunoSEQ multiplex PCR, while the TCRdb copy is restricted to in-frame clones and leaves out a portion. Among 95,000 to 150,000 clones listed, roughly 88% were seen once. Material for sequencing was peripheral blood. Receptor source: a man aged 40-55 years with acute or convalescent COVID-19.

The chain carries TRBV30 and TRBJ2-7, with 8 bases that match TRBD1. The V gene end was trimmed by 6 bases and the J gene end by 1 base; junction bases not matched to a gene: 14. Per germline, CDR1 GTSNPN and CDR2 SVGIG (reference sequence). The CDR3 length is 16 residues. The DNA for the CDR3 is TGTGCCTGCAAAGCTCACAGGGGGTCGGGTTCCTACGAGCAGTACTTC. Residues: CACKAHRGSGSYEQYF.

This clone was seen a few times. This chain uses TRBV6-2 or TRBV6-3 with TRBJ1-1, with 7 bases identical to TRBD1. The trim removed 5 bases at V and 3 bases at J, leaving 6 bases unmatched. This CDR3 spans 14 amino acids. Germline V gene data show CDR1 as MNHEY and CDR2 as SVGEGT. CDR3 sequence: CASSQTGTDTEAFF. The CDR3 bases are TGTGCCAGCAGTCAAACCGGGACAGACACTGAAGCTTTCTTT.

The chain is built from TRBV6-6 and TRBJ2-5; 9 nucleotides line up with TRBD2. The CDR3 spans 16 residues. From germline, CDR1 is MNHNY and CDR2 SVGAGI (reference sequence). Losses at the gene ends were 4 bases for V and 2 bases for J; bases not matched to a gene: 8. CDR3 in amino acids: CASSSGSGGPQETQYF. The CDR3 nucleotides read TGTGCCAGCAGTTCGGGTAGCGGGGGACCTCAAGAGACCCAGTACTTC.

The J gene is TRBJ1-6, the V gene TRBV5-1; no clear D. V dropped 6 bases and J dropped 11 bases, with 18 bases sitting between them. This CDR3 is 14 amino acids long. Germline V CDR1 and CDR2: SGHRS, YFSETQ. The CDR3 loop reads CASKSSTAGTPLHF. CDR3 coding DNA: TGCGCCAGCAAAAGCTCTACGGCGGGGACACCCCTCCACTTT.

The V and J genes are TRBV29-1 and TRBJ1-1, with 11 bases fitting TRBD1. Trimming cost V 4 bases and J 4 bases; bases outside gene matches: 2. There are 13 residues in the CDR3. The germline CDR1 and CDR2 sequences are SQVTM and ANQGSEA. CDR3 nucleotide sequence: TGCAGCGTTGGGACAGGGGGCCTCACTGAAGCTTTCTTT. It specifies CSVGTGGLTEAFF.

The chain couples TRBV30 to TRBJ1-1; 7 bases align to TRBD1. Trimming at V came to 0 bases and at J to 3 bases, leaving 4 bases not matched to a gene. Germline V gives CDR1 GTSNPN, CDR2 SVGIG (reference sequence). The CDR3 covers 14 residues. CDR3 DNA sequence: TGTGCCTGGAGTGTACCAGGGGGGTACACTGAAGCTTTCTTT. It translates to CAWSVPGGYTEAFF.

This chain joins TRBV5-8 and TRBJ2-1; 9 bases are shared with TRBD1. Trimming took 0 bases from V and 9 from J; bases not matched to a gene: 7. Looked up from germline, CDR1 is SGHTS and CDR2 is YDEGEE. There are 15 residues in the CDR3. The DNA of the CDR3 is TGTGCCAGCAGCTTGGCGGGACAGGGATGGAGTGAGCAGTTCTTC. This encodes CASSLAGQGWSEQFF.

This chain links TRBV25-1 with TRBJ1-2; D is unresolved. Germline loops: CDR1 MGHDK, CDR2 SYGVNS. This CDR3 is built from 14 residues. Trimming took 6 bases from V and 5 from J, leaving 16 bases between them. The CDR3 here is CASSGRGLPYGYTF. The CDR3 DNA reads as TGTGCCAGCAGCGGGCGAGGGCTTCCATATGGCTACACCTTC.

On this clone itself: A read error may explain this, as a much larger clone is one base away. This chain links TRBV5-1 with TRBJ1-1; perhaps TRBD1 as D (5 bases). The CDR3 spans 13 residues. With 4 bases removed from V and 1 base from J, the gap between germline ends came to 8 bases. In germline, CDR1 is SGHRS, CDR2 YFSETQ. CDR3 bases: TGCGCCAGCAGCCCGGACACGAACACTGAAGCTTTCTTT. It yields the protein CASSPDTNTEAFF.

This rearrangement joins TRBV11-2 to TRBJ1-5, with 8 bases fitting TRBD1. The CDR3 spans 15 residues. Germline values: CDR1 SGHAT, CDR2 FQNNGV. V trimming: 1 base; J trimming: 15 bases; junction bases outside the gene matches: 14. The CDR3 region is CASSLGQGAVGELHF. The CDR3 DNA reads as TGTGCCAGCAGCTTAGGCCAGGGGGCGGTCGGGGAATTGCATTTT. The variable domain in full, completed from reference TRBV11-2 and TRBJ1-5, reads EAGVAQSPRYKIIEKRQSVAFWCNPISGHATLYWYQQILGQGPKLLIQFQNNGVVDDSQLPKDRFSAERLKGVDSTLKIQPAKLEDSAVYLCASSLGQGAVGELHFGDGTRLSIL.

This sequence joins TRBV3-1 (or the pseudogene TRBV3-2) and TRBJ1-2, with D possibly being TRBD1 (5 bases). Germline V gives CDR1 LGHDT, CDR2 YNNKEL (reference sequence). V was shortened by 6 bases and J by 2 bases, with 28 bases between the two germline ends. The CDR3 spans 19 residues. CDR3 residues: CASSRKLPIRQTINYGYTF. The CDR3 DNA sequence: TGTGCCAGCAGTCGCAAACTACCGATTCGACAGACCATAAACTATGGCTACACCTTC.

The chain carries TRBV5-1 and TRBJ2-1, with 9 positions matching TRBD1. CDR1 and CDR2 from the germline V gene are SGHRS and YFSETQ. Trimming cost V 0 bases and J 10 bases; bases outside gene matches: 5. The CDR3 has 14 residues. The DNA of the CDR3 is TGCGCCAGCAGCTTGGACGGACAGGGGAACGAGCAGTTCTTC. It yields the protein CASSLDGQGNEQFF.

This chain joins TRBV6-1 and TRBJ1-2; D might be TRBD1 (6 bases). In germline, CDR1 is MNHNS, CDR2 SASEGT. The CDR3 extends over 15 amino acids. The ends were cut back, 0 bases at V and 2 bases at J, with 10 bases in the middle. The CDR3 loop is CASSEAPDRNYGYTF. The DNA of the CDR3 is TGTGCCAGCAGTGAAGCACCCGACAGGAACTATGGCTACACCTTC.

This clone has only a few counts. The rearrangement links TRBV7-2 to TRBJ1-5, with TRBD1 identical over 9 bases. Germline lookup yields CDR1 SGHTA and CDR2 FQGNSA. Losses at the gene ends were 5 bases for V and 4 bases for J; bases not matched to a gene: 9. The CDR3 loop spans 16 amino acids. CDR3 region: CASSALVGQGNQPQHF. DNA for the CDR3: TGTGCCAGCAGCGCCCTAGTGGGACAGGGTAATCAGCCCCAGCATTTT.

A word on this clone: This CDR3 is also generated by other DNA sequences in the sample. The CDR3 region has the DNA TGCGCCAGCAGCCAAGATCGGGGTCAGCCCCAGCATTTT. Amino acid sequence: CASSQDRGQPQHF. The rearrangement links TRBV4-3 to TRBJ1-5; no reliable D call. V dropped 0 bases and J dropped 6 bases, with 6 bases sitting between them. The CDR3 contains 13 residues. Germline V lookup: CDR1 LGHNA, CDR2 YSLEER.

The V and J genes are TRBV5-4 and TRBJ2-1, with D hard to call. Trimming took off 6 bases at V and 1 base at J, with 8 bases between the two ends. CDR3 length: 13 amino acids. CDR1 SGHNT and CDR2 YYREEE come from the germline V gene (reference sequence). CDR3 region: CASTYSSYNEQFF. The CDR3 DNA reads TGTGCCAGCACCTACTCTTCCTACAATGAGCAGTTCTTC.

The chain uses TRBV25-1 and TRBJ1-2; D unresolved. Germline CDR1 is MGHDK and CDR2 is SYGVNS. CDR3 length: 15 amino acids. The V and J ends lost 5 bases and 2 bases respectively, with 15 bases between them. CDR3 protein: CASSPYGGQNYGYTF. Written as DNA, the CDR3 is TGTGCCAGCAGTCCGTACGGAGGTCAGAACTATGGCTACACCTTC.

This rearrangement joins TRBV6-5 to TRBJ1-1; 9 bases agree with TRBD1. J lost 5 bases, V lost 5 bases, and 9 bases had no gene match. The CDR3 is 15 amino acids. Germline CDR1 is MNHEY and CDR2 is SVGAGI. This CDR3 is CASSKQGAGGTEAFF. In DNA form, the CDR3 reads TGTGCCAGCAGTAAACAGGGGGCAGGGGGAACTGAAGCTTTCTTT.

The rearrangement links TRBV5-1 to TRBJ1-2; possible D gene TRBD1, 5 bases. The CDR3 has 15 amino acids. V was pared by 1 base and J by 6 bases, with 16 bases between. Germline V CDR1 and CDR2: SGHRS, YFSETQ. The CDR3 DNA sequence: TGCGCCAGCAGCTTGACGGTCCGGGGGGAAGATGGCTACACCTTC. Amino acids: CASSLTVRGEDGYTF.

CDR3 DNA sequence: TGTGCCAGCAGCCCGACAGGGGGCGACACCGGGGAGCTGTTTTTT. Residues: CASSPTGGDTGELFF. The V call is TRBV6-2 or TRBV6-3, the J call TRBJ2-2, with TRBD1 matching over 10 bases. CDR3 size: 15 residues. Trimming at V came to 6 bases and at J to 3 bases, leaving 4 bases not matched to a gene. Germline V gene lookup returns CDR1 MNHEY and CDR2 SVGEGT.

CDR3 region: CASSLGQVLSYGYTF. The CDR3 DNA follows: TGTGCCAGCAGCTTGGGACAGGTGCTGAGTTATGGCTACACCTTC. The V gene is TRBV5-6, the J gene TRBJ1-2; a possible D gene is TRBD1 (6 bases). Per the germline V gene, CDR1 is SGHDT and CDR2 is YYEEEE. The CDR3 consists of 15 residues. Trimming removed 0 bases at V and 5 bases at J, with 14 bases between.

The chain joins TRBV27 to TRBJ1-2, with 8 bases that match TRBD1. CDR1 is MNHEY, CDR2 SMNVEV, per germline (reference sequence). V was clipped by 6 bases and J by 4 bases; unmatched bases: 10. The CDR3 length is 15 residues. CDR3 nucleotide sequence: TGTGCCAGCAGACCACTGGACAGGGCAATCTATGGCTACACCTTC. Its protein product is CASRPLDRAIYGYTF.

The V and J genes are TRBV5-6 and TRBJ1-1; unclear D gene. CDR3 size: 14 residues. Germline assignment: CDR1 SGHDT and CDR2 YYEEEE. V was trimmed by 2 bases and J by 0 bases, leaving 8 bases between them. CDR3 DNA sequence: TGTGCCAGCAGCTTCAGGTCGGTGAACACTGAAGCTTTCTTT. Protein sequence: CASSFRSVNTEAFF.

The rearrangement uses TRBV4-1 and TRBJ2-7, with a possible D match to TRBD1 (6 bases). The CDR3 sequence is 14 residues long. With 1 base removed from V and 5 bases from J, the gap between germline ends came to 12 bases. Per germline, CDR1 MGHRA and CDR2 YSYEKL. The CDR3 here is CASSQALGANEQYF. The CDR3 nucleotides are TGCGCCAGCAGCCAAGCTCTGGGGGCGAACGAGCAGTACTTC.

The chain combines TRBV5-1 with TRBJ1-2; 7 bases match TRBD1. The V gene's germline CDR1 is SGHRS and CDR2 YFSETQ. The CDR3 consists of 13 residues. With V trimmed by 2 bases and J by 6 bases, 4 bases remained unmatched. The CDR3 coding sequence is TGCGCCAGCAGCTTCACAGGGGAGGATGGCTACACCTTC. Its protein is CASSFTGEDGYTF.

The chain carries TRBV5-4 and TRBJ2-1, with D perhaps matching TRBD2 (6 bases). The germline V gene encodes CDR1 SGHNT and CDR2 YYREEE (reference sequence). V lost 3 bases and J lost 0, with 13 bases in between. This CDR3 is built from 16 residues. The CDR3 nucleotides are TGTGCCAGCAGCTCCAATAGCGGACTCTCCTACAATGAGCAGTTCTTC. Amino acid sequence: CASSSNSGLSYNEQFF.

The gene calls are TRBV2 and TRBJ1-2, with 9 bases that match TRBD1. Germline CDR1 and CDR2: SNHLY and FYNNEI. The CDR3 contains 17 residues. Trimming removed 5 bases from V and 7 bases from J; junction bases left unmatched: 17. In DNA, the CDR3 is TGTGCCAGCAGTCCAAATCTAATACTACAGGGGGCCGGTGGCTACACCTTC. It specifies CASSPNLILQGAGGYTF.

The sample holds one count of this clone. J is TRBJ2-5 and V is TRBV7-3, with a possible D match to TRBD2 (6 bases). The germline V gene has CDR1 SGHTA and CDR2 FQGTGA. The CDR3 totals 14 residues. Trimming shortened V by 3 bases and J by 3 bases, and 11 bases separated the two germline ends. CDR3 region: CASSLKPGEETQYF. For the CDR3, the DNA is TGTGCCAGCAGCTTGAAACCGGGGGAAGAGACCCAGTACTTC.

This rearrangement joins TRBV27 to TRBJ1-1; D may be TRBD1 (6 bases). The CDR3 has 13 residues. Trimming pared 6 bases from V and 4 bases from J, leaving 12 bases between. Germline values: CDR1 MNHEY, CDR2 SMNVEV (reference sequence). The CDR3 protein is CASRPAGVTEAFF. DNA of the CDR3: TGTGCCAGCAGGCCGGCAGGGGTCACTGAAGCTTTCTTT.

J is TRBJ1-1 and V is TRBV9; unclear D gene. The germline V and J ends were trimmed by 0 bases and 2 bases, with 8 bases remaining between them. The CDR3 is 14 residues long. CDR1 is SGDLS and CDR2 is YYNGEE in the germline V gene. This CDR3 is CASSVASENTEAFF. CDR3 DNA: TGTGCCAGCAGCGTAGCATCAGAAAACACTGAAGCTTTCTTT. Drawing the rest from reference TRBV9 and TRBJ1-1, the complete variable domain is DSGVTQTPKHLITATGQRVTLRCSPRSGDLSVYWYQQSLDQGLQFLIQYYNGEERAKGNILERFSAQQFPDLHSELNLSSLELGDSALYFCASSVASENTEAFFGQGTRLTVV.

The V gene is TRBV5-6, the J gene TRBJ2-1; 14 nucleotides align to TRBD2. CDR1 SGHDT and CDR2 YYEEEE come from the germline V gene. The CDR3 runs 15 residues. V trimming: 0 bases; J trimming: 10 bases; junction bases outside the gene matches: 3. CDR3 sequence: CASSLEGLAGAEQFF. Here the CDR3 DNA reads TGTGCCAGCAGCTTGGAGGGACTAGCGGGAGCAGAGCAGTTCTTC.

The chain joins TRBV23-1 to TRBJ1-5; 8 bases fit TRBD1. TRBV23-1 is sorted into the ORF group, with uncertain function. The CDR3 covers 16 residues. Trimming removed 0 bases from V and 2 bases from J; junction bases left unmatched: 3. The DNA of the CDR3 is TGCGCCAGCAGTCAATCGACGACAGGGGGCAATCAGCCCCAGCATTTT. It specifies CASSQSTTGGNQPQHF.